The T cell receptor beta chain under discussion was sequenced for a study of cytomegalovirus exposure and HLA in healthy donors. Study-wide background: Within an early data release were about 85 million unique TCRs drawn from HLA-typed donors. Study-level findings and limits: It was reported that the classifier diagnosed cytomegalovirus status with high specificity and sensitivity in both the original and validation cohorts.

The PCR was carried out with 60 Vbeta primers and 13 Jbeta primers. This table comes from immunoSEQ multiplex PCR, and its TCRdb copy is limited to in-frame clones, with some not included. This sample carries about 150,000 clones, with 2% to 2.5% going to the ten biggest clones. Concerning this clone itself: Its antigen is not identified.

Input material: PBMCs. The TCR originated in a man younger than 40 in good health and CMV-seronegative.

CDR3 DNA: TGCGCCAGCAGCTTGGCCGTAACTTCGGGGTTGGACACTGAAGCTTTCTTT. This codes for CASSLAVTSGLDTEAFF. The genes are TRBV5-1 and TRBJ1-1; no definite D call. The CDR3 extends over 17 amino acids. V was pared by 0 bases and J by 3 bases, with 18 bases between. Germline values: CDR1 SGHRS, CDR2 YFSETQ. Supplemented by reference TRBV5-1 and TRBJ1-1, the full variable domain reads KAGVTQTPRYLIKTRGQQVTLSCSPISGHRSVSWYQQTPGQGLQFLFEYFSETQRNKGNFPGRFSGRQFSNSRSEMNVSTLELGDSALYLCASSLAVTSGLDTEAFFGQGTRLTVV.